One sample yielded the 6 T cell receptor beta chains listed below, sequenced in a study of blood T cell repertoires in COVID-19. The protocol was immunoSEQ multiplex PCR, while the TCRdb copy is restricted to in-frame clones and leaves out a portion. Among around 200,000 clones listed, around 84% were seen once. Material: peripheral blood. The receptors derive from a woman of 80 years or more with acute or convalescent COVID-19.

The chain employs TRBV7-9 and TRBJ2-3, with TRBD1 matching 8 bases. There are 15 residues in the CDR3. V dropped 4 bases and J dropped 2; count of bases not matched to a gene: 5. The germline V gene has CDR1 SEHNR and CDR2 FQNEAQ (reference sequence). In DNA form, the CDR3 reads TGTGCCAGCAGCTGGGGGGACAGGATCACAGATACGCAGTATTTT. It yields the protein CASSWGDRITDTQYF.

The rearrangement links TRBV6-5 to TRBJ2-1; possible D gene TRBD1, 6 bases. V lost 2 bases to trimming and J lost 2 bases, with 13 bases between them. Germline V gene lookup returns CDR1 MNHEY and CDR2 SVGAGI. The CDR3 has 16 amino acids. CDR3 DNA sequence: TGTGCCAGCAGTTACATCACCAGGGGACCCTACAATGAGCAGTTCTTC. Amino acids: CASSYITRGPYNEQFF.

This chain connects TRBV9 to TRBJ2-1; D uncertain. Between the trimmed V and J ends, which lost 3 bases and 2 bases, there was a span of 9 bases. The CDR3 sequence is 14 residues long. The germline CDR1 and CDR2 sequences are SGDLS and YYNGEE. CDR3 sequence: CASSEAQTYNEQFF. As DNA, the CDR3 is TGTGCCAGCAGCGAGGCACAGACCTACAATGAGCAGTTCTTC.

The chain links TRBV7-9 to TRBJ1-6; 7 nucleotides line up with TRBD1. CDR1 and CDR2 (germline): SEHNR, FQNEAQ (reference sequence). Trimming cost V 5 bases and J 8 bases; bases outside gene matches: 6. The CDR3 has 14 amino acids. Written as DNA, the CDR3 is TGTGCCAGCAGCCACGGGACAGATGATTCACCCCTCCACTTT. It encodes CASSHGTDDSPLHF.

This clone has just one count. The chain recombines TRBV14 with TRBJ2-1, with TRBD2 matching 11 bases. The CDR3 runs to 16 residues. V shed 4 bases, J shed 10 bases, and the junction held 12 bases outside the gene matches. Germline CDR1 SGHDN, CDR2 FVKESK. The CDR3 here is CASSRTTRLAGGEQFF. The CDR3 coding sequence is TGTGCCAGCAGCCGGACGACGAGGCTAGCGGGAGGAGAGCAGTTCTTC.

This clone has only one observation. This chain links TRBV27 with TRBJ1-2; the match to TRBD1 covers 7 bases. Germline V gives CDR1 MNHEY, CDR2 SMNVEV (reference sequence). This CDR3 has 13 residues. The V gene end was trimmed by 5 bases and the J gene end by 6 bases; junction bases not matched to a gene: 6. The CDR3 sequence is CASSQQGSNGYTF. The DNA for the CDR3 is TGTGCCAGCAGTCAACAGGGGAGTAATGGCTACACCTTC.